The 3 T cell receptor beta chains below all came from one sample that was sequenced in a study of T-cell reconstitution after alpha-beta-depleted transplantation in children. TCRbeta library construction was performed incorporating unique molecular identifiers. Via MiXCR, TCRdb re-called the PCR reads, giving one row per CDR3 protein. This sample has under 300,000 distinct CDR3 sequences, with roughly 11% found just once. The sample consisted of peripheral blood, taken 180 days after TCRalphabeta/CD19-depleted stem cell transplant. Receptors originate from a male patient aged 2 to 10 who had a stem cell transplant for chronic granulomatous disease, so the T cells may come from the graft donor.

This chain uses TRBV12-3 or TRBV12-4 with TRBJ1-5; 8 bases line up with TRBD1. This CDR3 is 15 amino acids long. V lost 5 bases, J lost 2 bases, and 5 bases stayed unmatched. CDR3 protein: CASSLDRGGNQPQHF. DNA of the CDR3: TGTGCCAGCAGTCTAGACAGGGGTGGCAATCAGCCCCAGCATTTT.

This clonotype was recorded many times. The genes are TRBV30 and TRBJ2-3; the D is unclear. The CDR3 is 13 residues long. The germline V gene encodes CDR1 GTSNPN and CDR2 SVGIG (reference sequence). Trimming left V 2 bases short and J 3 bases short, with 9 bases between. Here the CDR3 reads CAWSSVRTDTQYF. The DNA of the CDR3 is TGTGCCTGGAGTAGCGTGAGGACAGATACGCAGTATTTT.

This clonotype was detected many times. The chain is built from TRBV7-2 and TRBJ2-1, with D unclear. Germline CDR1 is SGHTA and CDR2 is FQGNSA. The length of the CDR3 is 11 residues. V lost 1 base, J lost 8 bases, and 3 bases lay in between. CDR3 nucleotide sequence: TGTGCCAGCAGCTTAGATTATGAGCAGTTCTTC. This sequence encodes CASSLDYEQFF.